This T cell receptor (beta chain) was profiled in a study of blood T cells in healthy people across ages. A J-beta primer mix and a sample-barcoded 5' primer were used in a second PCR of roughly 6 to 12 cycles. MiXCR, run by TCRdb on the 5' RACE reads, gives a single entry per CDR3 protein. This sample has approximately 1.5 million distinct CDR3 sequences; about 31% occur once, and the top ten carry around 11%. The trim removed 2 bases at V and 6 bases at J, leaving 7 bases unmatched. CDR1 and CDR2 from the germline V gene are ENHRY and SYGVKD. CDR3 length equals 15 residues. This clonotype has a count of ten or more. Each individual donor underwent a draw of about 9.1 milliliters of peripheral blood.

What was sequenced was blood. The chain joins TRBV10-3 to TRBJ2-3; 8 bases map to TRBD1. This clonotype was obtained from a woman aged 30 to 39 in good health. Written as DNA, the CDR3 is TGTGCCATCAGTGAGGAACAGGGGGTGGCGGATACGCAGTATTTT. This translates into CAISEEQGVADTQYF.